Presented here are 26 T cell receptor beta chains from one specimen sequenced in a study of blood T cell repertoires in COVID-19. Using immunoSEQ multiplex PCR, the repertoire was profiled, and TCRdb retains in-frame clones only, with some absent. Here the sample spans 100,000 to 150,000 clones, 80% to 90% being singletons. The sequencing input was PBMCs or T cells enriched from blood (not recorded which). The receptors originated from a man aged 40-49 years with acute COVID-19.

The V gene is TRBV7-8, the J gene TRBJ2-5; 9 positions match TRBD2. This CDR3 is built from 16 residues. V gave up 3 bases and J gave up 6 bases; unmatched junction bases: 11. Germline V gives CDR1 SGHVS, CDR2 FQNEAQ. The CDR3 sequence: CASSFVGAGGGQTQYF. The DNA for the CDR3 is TGTGCCAGCAGCTTCGTGGGAGCGGGGGGAGGACAGACCCAGTACTTC. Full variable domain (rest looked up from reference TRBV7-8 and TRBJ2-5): GAGVSQSPRYKVAKRGQDVALRCDPISGHVSLFWYQQALGQGPEFLTYFQNEAQLDKSGLPSDRFFAERPEGSVSTLKIQRTQQEDSAVYLCASSFVGAGGGQTQYFGPGTRLLVL.

The CDR3: CASSEEGRYYGYTF. The CDR3 nucleotides are TGTGCCAGCAGTGAAGAGGGCAGATACTATGGCTACACCTTC. J is TRBJ1-2 and V is TRBV25-1; D is undetermined. Germline-derived CDR1 and CDR2 are MGHDK and SYGVNS. The CDR3 is 14 residues long. V was pared by 2 bases and J by 3 bases, with 10 bases between.

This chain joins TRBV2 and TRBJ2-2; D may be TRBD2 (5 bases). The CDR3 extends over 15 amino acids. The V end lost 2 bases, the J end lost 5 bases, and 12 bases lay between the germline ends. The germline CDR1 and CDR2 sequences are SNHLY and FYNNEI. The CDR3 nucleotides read TGTGCCAGCAGTGAAATAGCGTGGGAAACCGGGGAGCTGTTTTTT. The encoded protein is CASSEIAWETGELFF.

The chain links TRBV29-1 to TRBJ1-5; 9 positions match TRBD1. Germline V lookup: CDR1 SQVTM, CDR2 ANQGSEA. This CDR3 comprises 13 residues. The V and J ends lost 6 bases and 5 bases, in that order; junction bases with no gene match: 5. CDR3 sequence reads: CSVSTGGDQPQHF. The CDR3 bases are TGCAGCGTCTCGACAGGGGGTGATCAGCCCCAGCATTTT.

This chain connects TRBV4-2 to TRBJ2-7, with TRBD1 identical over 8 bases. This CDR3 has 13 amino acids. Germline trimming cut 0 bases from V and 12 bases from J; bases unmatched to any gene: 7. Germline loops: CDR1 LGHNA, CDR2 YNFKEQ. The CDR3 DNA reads TGTGCCAGCAGCCAAGAAGACAGGGGACAAGTGTACTTC. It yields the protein CASSQEDRGQVYF.

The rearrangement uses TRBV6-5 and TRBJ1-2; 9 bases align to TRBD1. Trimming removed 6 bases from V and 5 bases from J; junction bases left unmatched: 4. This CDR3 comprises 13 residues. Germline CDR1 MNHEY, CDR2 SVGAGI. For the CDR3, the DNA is TGTGCCAGCAGAGGGACAGGGCTTTATGGCTACACCTTC. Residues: CASRGTGLYGYTF.

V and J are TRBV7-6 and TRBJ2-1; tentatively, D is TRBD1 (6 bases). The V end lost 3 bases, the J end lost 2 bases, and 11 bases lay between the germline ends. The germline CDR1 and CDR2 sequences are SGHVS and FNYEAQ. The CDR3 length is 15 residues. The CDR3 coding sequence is TGTGCCAGCAGCTTCAGCGGACAGCCCTACAATGAGCAGTTCTTC. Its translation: CASSFSGQPYNEQFF.

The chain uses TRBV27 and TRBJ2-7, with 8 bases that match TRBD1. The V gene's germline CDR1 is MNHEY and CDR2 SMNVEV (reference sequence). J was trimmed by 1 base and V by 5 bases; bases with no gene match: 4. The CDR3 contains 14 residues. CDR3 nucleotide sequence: TGTGCCAGCAGTATGACAGGGGTTTCCTACGAGCAGTACTTC. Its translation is CASSMTGVSYEQYF.

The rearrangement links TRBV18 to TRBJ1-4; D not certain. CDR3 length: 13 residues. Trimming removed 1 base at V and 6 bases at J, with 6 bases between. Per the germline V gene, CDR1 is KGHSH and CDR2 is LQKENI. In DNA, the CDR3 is TGTGCCAGCTCACCACTTACAGATGAAAAACTGTTTTTT. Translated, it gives CASSPLTDEKLFF.

In nucleotides, the CDR3 is TGCGCCAGCAGCTTAGGGGGCGCATCAACAGATACGCAGTATTTT. This sequence encodes CASSLGGASTDTQYF. V is TRBV5-1 and J is TRBJ2-3; TRBD1 aligns across 7 bases. The CDR3 covers 15 residues. With 2 bases clipped from V and 3 bases from J, the junction kept 6 bases outside the gene matches. The germline V gene has CDR1 SGHRS and CDR2 YFSETQ.

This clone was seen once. CDR3 DNA sequence: TGCGCCAGCAGCGACCCTACAGGGGAATATCGACCTATGCAGTTCTTC. It translates to CASSDPTGEYRPMQFF. The chain recombines TRBV4-1 with TRBJ2-1, with TRBD1 matching 7 bases. Germline V gives CDR1 MGHRA, CDR2 YSYEKL. The CDR3 is made up of 16 amino acids. J was trimmed by 12 bases and V by 5 bases; bases with no gene match: 19.

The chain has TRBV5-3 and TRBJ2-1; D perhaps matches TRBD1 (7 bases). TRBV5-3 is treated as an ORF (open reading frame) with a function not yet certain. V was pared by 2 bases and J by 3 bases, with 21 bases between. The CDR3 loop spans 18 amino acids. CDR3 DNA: TGTGCCAGAAGCTTCCCAGGGGGACTCCTTTCTTTCTACAATGAGCAGTTCTTC. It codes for CARSFPGGLLSFYNEQFF.

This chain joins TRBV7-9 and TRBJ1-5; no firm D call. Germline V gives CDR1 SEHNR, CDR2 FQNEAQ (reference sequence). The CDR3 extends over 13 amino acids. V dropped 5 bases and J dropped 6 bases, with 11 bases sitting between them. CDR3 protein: CASSPEVGQPQHF. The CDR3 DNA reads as TGTGCCAGCAGCCCAGAGGTGGGTCAGCCCCAGCATTTT.

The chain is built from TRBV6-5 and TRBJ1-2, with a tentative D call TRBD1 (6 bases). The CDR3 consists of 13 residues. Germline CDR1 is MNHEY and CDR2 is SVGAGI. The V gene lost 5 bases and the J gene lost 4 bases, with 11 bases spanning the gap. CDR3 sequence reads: CASSPSGAYGYTF. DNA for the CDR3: TGTGCCAGCAGTCCTTCAGGGGCCTATGGCTACACCTTC.

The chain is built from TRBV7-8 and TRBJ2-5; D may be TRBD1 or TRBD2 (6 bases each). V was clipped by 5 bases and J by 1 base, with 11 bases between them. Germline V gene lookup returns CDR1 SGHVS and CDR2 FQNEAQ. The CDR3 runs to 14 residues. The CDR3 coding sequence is TGTGCCAGCAGCCGAGGGGGGCCCCAAGAGACCCAGTACTTC. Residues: CASSRGGPQETQYF.

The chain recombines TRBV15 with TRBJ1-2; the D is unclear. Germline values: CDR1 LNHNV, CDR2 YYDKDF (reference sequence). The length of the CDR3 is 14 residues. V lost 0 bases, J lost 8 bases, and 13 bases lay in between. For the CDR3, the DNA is TGTGCCACCAGCAGAGATTTATCCATACAAGGCTACACCTTC. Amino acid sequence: CATSRDLSIQGYTF.

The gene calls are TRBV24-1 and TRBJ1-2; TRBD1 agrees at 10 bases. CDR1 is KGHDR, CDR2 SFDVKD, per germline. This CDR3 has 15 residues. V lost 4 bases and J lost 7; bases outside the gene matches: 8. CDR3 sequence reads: CATSDPGTGVSGYTF. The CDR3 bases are TGTGCCACCAGTGACCCCGGGACAGGGGTCTCTGGCTACACCTTC.

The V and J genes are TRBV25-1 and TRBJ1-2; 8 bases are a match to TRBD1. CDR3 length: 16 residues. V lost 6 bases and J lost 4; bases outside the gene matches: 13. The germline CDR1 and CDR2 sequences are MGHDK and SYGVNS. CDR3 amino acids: CASSPPGQAGVYGYTF. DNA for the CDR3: TGTGCCAGCAGCCCTCCGGGACAGGCAGGGGTCTATGGCTACACCTTC.

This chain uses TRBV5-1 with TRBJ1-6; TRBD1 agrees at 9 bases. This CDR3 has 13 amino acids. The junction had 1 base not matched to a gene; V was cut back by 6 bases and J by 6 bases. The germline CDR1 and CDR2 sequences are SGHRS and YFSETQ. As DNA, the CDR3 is TGCGCCAGCAAGACAGGGGGTAATTCACCCCTCCACTTT. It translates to CASKTGGNSPLHF.

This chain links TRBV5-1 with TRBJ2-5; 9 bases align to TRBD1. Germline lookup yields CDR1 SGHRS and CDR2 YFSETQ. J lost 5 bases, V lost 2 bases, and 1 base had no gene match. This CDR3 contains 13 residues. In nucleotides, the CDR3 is TGCGCCAGCAGCTTAGGACAGGGGGAGACCCAGTACTTC. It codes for CASSLGQGETQYF.

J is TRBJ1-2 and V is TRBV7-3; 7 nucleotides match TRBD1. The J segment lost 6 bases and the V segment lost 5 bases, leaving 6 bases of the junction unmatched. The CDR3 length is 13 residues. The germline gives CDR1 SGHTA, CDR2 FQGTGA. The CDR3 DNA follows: TGTGCCAGCAGCCTGACAGGGTCTCATGGCTACACCTTC. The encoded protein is CASSLTGSHGYTF.

The DNA of the CDR3 is TGTGCCAGCAGTGAAGCGGGGACAGGGTTCTACGAGCAGTACTTC. It translates to CASSEAGTGFYEQYF. The chain joins TRBV6-1 to TRBJ2-7; 9 bases align to TRBD1. V lost 0 bases to trimming and J lost 3 bases; unmatched junction nucleotides: 3. CDR3 length equals 15 residues. Germline values: CDR1 MNHNS, CDR2 SASEGT.

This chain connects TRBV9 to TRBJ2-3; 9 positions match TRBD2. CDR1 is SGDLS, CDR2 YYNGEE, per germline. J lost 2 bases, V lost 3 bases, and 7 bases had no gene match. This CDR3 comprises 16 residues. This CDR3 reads CASSGQSGRYTDTQYF. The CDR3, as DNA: TGTGCCAGCAGCGGTCAGAGCGGGAGGTACACAGATACGCAGTATTTT.

The CDR3 coding sequence is TGTGCCATCAGGGGGACTAGCGGACTCAATGAGCAGTTCTTC. As protein: CAIRGTSGLNEQFF. The V and J genes are TRBV10-3 and TRBJ2-1, with TRBD2 identical over 11 bases. This CDR3 has 14 amino acids. CDR1 and CDR2 (germline): ENHRY, SYGVKD. V lost 6 bases and J lost 6; bases outside the gene matches: 4.

CDR3 protein: CASSLSWAGEKLFF. The CDR3 DNA reads TGTGCCAGCAGCTTAAGCTGGGCGGGTGAAAAACTGTTTTTT. The rearrangement joins TRBV7-2 to TRBJ1-4; D uncertain. There are 14 residues in the CDR3. Germline assignment: CDR1 SGHTA and CDR2 FQGNSA. Deletions cut 2 bases from V and 7 bases from J, with 11 bases between.

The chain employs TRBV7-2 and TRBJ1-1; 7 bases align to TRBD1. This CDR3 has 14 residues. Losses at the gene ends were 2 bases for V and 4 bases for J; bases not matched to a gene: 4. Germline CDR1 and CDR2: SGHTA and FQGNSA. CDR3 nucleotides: TGTGCCAGCAGCTTAATACAGGGGAGCACTGAAGCTTTCTTT. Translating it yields CASSLIQGSTEAFF. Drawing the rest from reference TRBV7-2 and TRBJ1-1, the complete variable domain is GAGVSQSPSNKVTEKGKDVELRCDPISGHTALYWYRQSLGQGLEFLIYFQGNSAPDKSGLPSDRFSAERTGGSVSTLTIQRTQQEDSAVYLCASSLIQGSTEAFFGQGTRLTVV.